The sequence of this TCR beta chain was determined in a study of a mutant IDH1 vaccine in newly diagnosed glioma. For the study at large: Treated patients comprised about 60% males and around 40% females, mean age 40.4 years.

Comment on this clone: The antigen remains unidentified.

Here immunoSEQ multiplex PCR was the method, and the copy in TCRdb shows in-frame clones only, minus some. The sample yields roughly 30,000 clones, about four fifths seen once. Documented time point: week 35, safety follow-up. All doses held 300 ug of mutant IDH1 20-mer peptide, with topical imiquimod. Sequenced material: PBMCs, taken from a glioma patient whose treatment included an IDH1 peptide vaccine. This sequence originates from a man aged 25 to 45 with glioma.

Written as DNA, the CDR3 is TGCGCCAGCAGAAAGGACAGCTATGGCTACACCTTC. It translates to CASRKDSYGYTF. V and J are TRBV10-2 and TRBJ1-2; tentative D call: TRBD1 (6 bases). Germline V gene lookup returns CDR1 WSHSY and CDR2 SAAADI. The V end lost 6 bases, the J end lost 4 bases, and 9 bases lay between the germline ends. The CDR3 contains 12 residues.